The present entry profiles one TCR beta chain with its context. The data were obtained in a study of T cell changes during pregnancy in multiple sclerosis. The data were produced by immunoSEQ multiplex PCR, yet TCRdb's version contains in-frame clones alone and is incomplete. The table has about 38,000 clones, 94% seen once. CDR3 size: 14 residues. Germline CDR1 is SGHTA and CDR2 is FQGTGA. The germline V and J ends were trimmed by 4 bases and 2 bases, with 11 bases remaining between them. The sample here was CD4+ T cells from peripheral blood mononuclear cells, taken in the second trimester of pregnancy. This rearrangement joins TRBV7-3 to TRBJ1-1; D unclear. The origin of this receptor is a female donor with multiple sclerosis, enrolled in a pregnancy study. CDR3 coding DNA: TGTGCCAGCAGCTCTAACCCCGTAAACACTGAAGCTTTCTTT. This sequence encodes CASSSNPVNTEAFF.